Shown below are 8 T cell receptor beta chains from a single sample sequenced in a study of cytomegalovirus exposure and HLA in healthy donors. The PCR made use of 60 Vbeta and 13 Jbeta primers. The protocol was immunoSEQ multiplex PCR, while the TCRdb copy is restricted to in-frame clones and leaves out a portion. This table has 90,000 to 110,000 clones, under 90% appearing once. The sample taken for sequencing was PBMCs. These receptor sequences come from a woman younger than 45 in good health and CMV-seronegative.

This chain links TRBV5-1 with TRBJ2-1; 8 bases are shared with TRBD1. The CDR3 runs 12 residues. Unmatched junction bases numbered 9, after V lost 7 bases and J lost 12 bases. Germline values: CDR1 SGHRS, CDR2 YFSETQ. CDR3 amino acids: CASRRGLAGQFF. In nucleotides, the CDR3 is TGCGCCAGCCGCAGGGGGCTGGCAGGGCAGTTCTTC.

V usage is TRBV9 and J usage is TRBJ1-2, with no clear D. The CDR3 has 13 residues. Trimming cost V 0 bases and J 3 bases, with 6 bases left between them. Per the germline V gene, CDR1 is SGDLS and CDR2 is YYNGEE. CDR3 sequence (DNA): TGTGCCAGCAGCGTAGCGGGAGACTATGGCTACACCTTC. Protein: CASSVAGDYGYTF.

In the case of this clone: In the same sample, other DNA sequences code for this CDR3. This sequence joins TRBV5-1 and TRBJ2-7, with 10 bases aligning to TRBD1. The V segment lost 0 bases and the J segment 4 bases; nucleotides outside the gene matches: 1. The germline V gene has CDR1 SGHRS and CDR2 YFSETQ. The CDR3 consists of 14 residues. DNA of the CDR3: TGCGCCAGCAGCTTGGGACAGGGGGCATACGAGCAGTACTTC. Residues: CASSLGQGAYEQYF.

V gene TRBV7-2 combines with J gene TRBJ1-3; 8 nucleotides align to TRBD1. The CDR3 is 15 residues long. After removal of 4 bases from V and 4 bases from J, the junction contained 6 bases not matched to a gene. From germline, CDR1 is SGHTA and CDR2 FQGNSA. The CDR3 DNA reads TGTGCCAGCAGCTCCCAGACAGGGGAGGGAAACACCATATATTTT. This codes for CASSSQTGEGNTIYF.

The chain uses TRBV14 and TRBJ2-3; the D is unclear. The length of the CDR3 is 13 residues. Germline V lookup: CDR1 SGHDN, CDR2 FVKESK. Trimming left V 1 base short and J 11 bases short, with 13 bases between. CDR3 amino acids: CASSQAPRLGQYF. The CDR3 DNA follows: TGTGCCAGCAGCCAAGCTCCGCGGCTGGGGCAGTATTTT.

The rearrangement uses TRBV5-4 and TRBJ2-3; 7 bases line up with TRBD2. Germline-derived CDR1 and CDR2 are SGHNT and YYREEE (reference sequence). CDR3 size: 16 residues. V dropped 4 bases and J dropped 5; count of bases not matched to a gene: 13. The DNA of the CDR3 is TGTGCCAGCAGCCCGGCAGGGCGGGAGTCGGGAGATACGCAGTATTTT. Translated, it gives CASSPAGRESGDTQYF.

The chain couples TRBV25-1 to TRBJ2-5; 9 bases fit TRBD2. Germline V CDR1 and CDR2: MGHDK, SYGVNS. The CDR3 sequence is 17 residues long. J lost 4 bases, V lost 4 bases, and 13 bases had no gene match. The CDR3 protein is CASSAWGGRAEGETQYF. CDR3 coding DNA: TGTGCCAGCAGTGCCTGGGGCGGGAGGGCCGAGGGAGAGACCCAGTACTTC.

The chain links TRBV5-5 to TRBJ1-1, with TRBD1 as a possible D gene (5 bases). The V end lost 4 bases, the J end lost 3 bases, and 19 bases lay between the germline ends. Germline V CDR1 and CDR2: SGHKS, YYEKEE (reference sequence). The CDR3 runs to 16 residues. This chain's CDR3 is CASSLRGRQLDTEAFF. DNA of the CDR3: TGTGCCAGCAGCCTCCGGGGGAGACAGTTGGACACTGAAGCTTTCTTT.